Listed below are T cell receptor beta chains from one sample, sequenced in a study of blood T cells in healthy people across ages. TCRdb reprocessed the 5' RACE reads via MiXCR and lists one record per CDR3 protein. Of hundreds of thousands of distinct CDR3 sequences listed, around two fifths are singletons. The sequencing sample was made of blood. These receptors all stem from a man older than 75 in good health. The CDR3 runs from the conserved cysteine through the conserved F or W. Fields, in order: V gene, J gene, D gene, clone size, CDR3 DNA, CDR3 protein. D genes are given only for firm matches. Not every row has a clone size; where given, it reads once, few, many or a size class.

v_call: TRBV6-2/TRBV6-3; j_call: TRBJ2-7; d_call: .; clone_size: .; cdr3_nt: TGTGCCAGCAGGCGTGGGACGGGGGAGGACGAGCAGTACTTC; cdr3_aa: CASRRGTGEDEQYF
v_call: TRBV5-1; j_call: TRBJ2-5; d_call: .; clone_size: .; cdr3_nt: TGCGCCAGCCAACAGGGGAGGTCTAGCGGTCTCCAAGAGACCCAGTACTTC; cdr3_aa: CASQQGRSSGLQETQYF
v_call: TRBV5-4; j_call: TRBJ2-7; d_call: .; clone_size: few; cdr3_nt: TGTGCCAGCAGCTCGCGGGCCACCCCCTCCTACGAGCAGTACTTC; cdr3_aa: CASSSRATPSYEQYF
v_call: TRBV6-6; j_call: TRBJ2-7; d_call: .; clone_size: .; cdr3_nt: TGTGCCAGCAGTTACTCGACTGATCCCTTCGAGCAGTACTTC; cdr3_aa: CASSYSTDPFEQYF
v_call: TRBV25-1; j_call: TRBJ1-2; d_call: TRBD1; clone_size: .; cdr3_nt: TGTGCCAGCAGTGAATCCCGACAGGGGAAAGCTAACTATGGCTACACCTTC; cdr3_aa: CASSESRQGKANYGYTF
v_call: TRBV6-2/TRBV6-3; j_call: TRBJ1-5; d_call: .; clone_size: .; cdr3_nt: TGTGCCAGCAGTTACGGTGGGGGGGCGGGGCCCCAGCATTTT; cdr3_aa: CASSYGGGAGPQHF
v_call: TRBV19; j_call: TRBJ1-6; d_call: .; clone_size: .; cdr3_nt: TGTGCCAGTAGTTTCGTCACATCCGCACGGAATAATTCACCCCTCCACTTT; cdr3_aa: CASSFVTSARNNSPLHF
v_call: TRBV7-2; j_call: TRBJ2-2; d_call: TRBD1; clone_size: few; cdr3_nt: TGTGCCAGCACATCCTACGGGACAGGAGGATCAAGGACCGGGGAGCTGTTTTTT; cdr3_aa: CASTSYGTGGSRTGELFF
v_call: TRBV30; j_call: TRBJ1-1; d_call: .; clone_size: few; cdr3_nt: TGTGCCTGGAGTATAGATGAGAACACTGAAGCTTTCTTT; cdr3_aa: CAWSIDENTEAFF
v_call: TRBV18; j_call: TRBJ2-3; d_call: .; clone_size: few; cdr3_nt: TGTGCCAGCTCACCGGACCATACAGATACGCAGTATTTT; cdr3_aa: CASSPDHTDTQYF
v_call: TRBV6-5; j_call: TRBJ1-1; d_call: .; clone_size: .; cdr3_nt: TGTGCCAGCAAAATGGACAGTCTCACTGAAGCTTTCTTT; cdr3_aa: CASKMDSLTEAFF
v_call: TRBV7-9; j_call: TRBJ2-7; d_call: TRBD1; clone_size: many; cdr3_nt: TGTGCCAGCAGCTTTACGGGACAGGGGTTCTACGAGCAGTACTTC; cdr3_aa: CASSFTGQGFYEQYF
v_call: TRBV18; j_call: TRBJ2-7; d_call: .; clone_size: few; cdr3_nt: TGTGCCAGCTCACCACATGAGGGGGGCCATTACGAGCAGTACTTC; cdr3_aa: CASSPHEGGHYEQYF
v_call: TRBV5-1; j_call: TRBJ1-1; d_call: .; clone_size: .; cdr3_nt: TGCGCCAGCAGCTTGGGACGGTCGAACACTGAAGCTTTCTTT; cdr3_aa: CASSLGRSNTEAFF
v_call: TRBV7-2; j_call: TRBJ1-2; d_call: .; clone_size: few; cdr3_nt: TGTGCCAGCAGCACTCGGAGGCAGCCTCTTAACTATGGCTACACCTTC; cdr3_aa: CASSTRRQPLNYGYTF
v_call: TRBV11-3; j_call: TRBJ1-1; d_call: TRBD1; clone_size: few; cdr3_nt: TGTGCCAGCAGCCCGGGACAGGGGCGGCGACTTGATGAAGCTTTCTTT; cdr3_aa: CASSPGQGRRLDEAFF
v_call: TRBV20-1; j_call: TRBJ2-5; d_call: TRBD1; clone_size: .; cdr3_nt: TGCAGTGCTCTCCCCGGGACAGCTAGGGGAGAGACCCAGTACTTC; cdr3_aa: CSALPGTARGETQYF
v_call: TRBV6-1; j_call: TRBJ2-7; d_call: TRBD1; clone_size: few; cdr3_nt: TGTGCCACGTCTCCGGGGACAGGGGTCGACGAGCAGTACTTC; cdr3_aa: CATSPGTGVDEQYF
v_call: TRBV20-1; j_call: TRBJ1-6; d_call: .; clone_size: .; cdr3_nt: TGCAGTGCAAGGGAAAATAATTCACCCCTCCACTTT; cdr3_aa: CSARENNSPLHF
v_call: TRBV6-1; j_call: TRBJ2-5; d_call: .; clone_size: .; cdr3_nt: TGTGCCAGCAGTGAATTACAAGAGACCCAGTACTTC; cdr3_aa: CASSELQETQYF
v_call: TRBV11-3; j_call: TRBJ2-2; d_call: .; clone_size: .; cdr3_nt: TGTGCCAGCAGCCGCGCCCTCACCGCGAACACCGGGGAGCTGTTTTTT; cdr3_aa: CASSRALTANTGELFF
v_call: TRBV10-3; j_call: TRBJ2-2; d_call: .; clone_size: few; cdr3_nt: TGTGCCACCCTGGGGGGTGCCACCGGGGAGCTGTTTTTT; cdr3_aa: CATLGGATGELFF
v_call: TRBV6-6; j_call: TRBJ1-4; d_call: TRBD1; clone_size: .; cdr3_nt: TGTGCCAGCAGATATGAACAGGGGGCTAATGAAAAACTGTTTTTT; cdr3_aa: CASRYEQGANEKLFF
v_call: TRBV12-5; j_call: TRBJ2-5; d_call: .; clone_size: few; cdr3_nt: TGTGCTAGTAGTTTGGCGCAACCCGGGACACGAGGGACCCAGTACTTC; cdr3_aa: CASSLAQPGTRGTQYF
v_call: TRBV6-2/TRBV6-3; j_call: TRBJ2-7; d_call: .; clone_size: .; cdr3_nt: TGTGCCAGCAGCCGGGACGCCCTGGACGAGCAGTACTTC; cdr3_aa: CASSRDALDEQYF
v_call: TRBV10-3; j_call: TRBJ1-6; d_call: TRBD1; clone_size: few; cdr3_nt: TGTGCCATCAGTCCCGGGACAGGGACCGATAATTCACCCCTCCACTTT; cdr3_aa: CAISPGTGTDNSPLHF
v_call: TRBV7-3; j_call: TRBJ2-1; d_call: TRBD1; clone_size: .; cdr3_nt: TGTGCCAGCAGCTCCCTGGACAGGACCGACAATGAGCAGTTCTTC; cdr3_aa: CASSSLDRTDNEQFF
v_call: TRBV7-2; j_call: TRBJ2-1; d_call: .; clone_size: few; cdr3_nt: TGTGCCAGCAGCCTGTCGGGTGCCAAGGGGTTCTTC; cdr3_aa: CASSLSGAKGFF
v_call: TRBV28; j_call: TRBJ2-1; d_call: .; clone_size: .; cdr3_nt: TGTGCCAGTTTCCAATTCCCGGGGGACAATGAGCAGTTCTTC; cdr3_aa: CASFQFPGDNEQFF
v_call: TRBV29-1; j_call: TRBJ1-1; d_call: .; clone_size: few; cdr3_nt: TGCAGCGTTGCGGACACTACAAACACTGAAGCTTTCTTT; cdr3_aa: CSVADTTNTEAFF
v_call: TRBV5-1; j_call: TRBJ2-5; d_call: TRBD1; clone_size: few; cdr3_nt: TGCGCCAGCAGCTTATCTCCCCACAGGGGGTCACAAGAGACCCAGTACTTC; cdr3_aa: CASSLSPHRGSQETQYF
v_call: TRBV28; j_call: TRBJ2-7; d_call: TRBD2; clone_size: .; cdr3_nt: TGTGCCAGCAGTTTAAGCGGGGGAACCGGCAGGGGAATCTACAATGAGCAGTACTTC; cdr3_aa: CASSLSGGTGRGIYNEQYF
v_call: TRBV7-9; j_call: TRBJ1-2; d_call: .; clone_size: few; cdr3_nt: TGTGCCAGCAGCTACGACGCCGTTCGGGAAGCTAACTATGGCTACACCTTC; cdr3_aa: CASSYDAVREANYGYTF
v_call: TRBV27; j_call: TRBJ1-2; d_call: TRBD1; clone_size: .; cdr3_nt: TGTGCCAGCAGTTTTCCGGGACAGGAGATGGGTGGCTACACCTTC; cdr3_aa: CASSFPGQEMGGYTF